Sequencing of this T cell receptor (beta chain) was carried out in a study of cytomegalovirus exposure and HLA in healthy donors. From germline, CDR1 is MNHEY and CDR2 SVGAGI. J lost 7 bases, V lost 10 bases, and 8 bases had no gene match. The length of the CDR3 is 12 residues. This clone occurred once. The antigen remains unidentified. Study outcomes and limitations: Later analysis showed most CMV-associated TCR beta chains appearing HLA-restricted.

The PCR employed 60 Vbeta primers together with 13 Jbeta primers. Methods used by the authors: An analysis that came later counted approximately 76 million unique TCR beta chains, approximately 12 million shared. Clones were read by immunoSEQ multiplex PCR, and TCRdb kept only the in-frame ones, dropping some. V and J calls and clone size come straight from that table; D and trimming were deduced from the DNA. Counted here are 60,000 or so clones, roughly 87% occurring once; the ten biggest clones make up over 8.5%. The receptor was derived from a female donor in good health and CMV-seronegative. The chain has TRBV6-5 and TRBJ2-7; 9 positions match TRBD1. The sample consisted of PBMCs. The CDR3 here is CATGQGRGEQYF. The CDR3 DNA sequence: TGTGCCACCGGACAGGGGCGGGGTGAGCAGTACTTC.